The entry that follows covers one T cell receptor (beta chain) sequence. The sample belongs to a study of OX40 agonist ivuxolimab in advanced cancers. The CDR3 runs 15 residues. Germline assignment: CDR1 SGHTS and CDR2 YDEGEE. After removal of 4 bases from V and 4 bases from J, the junction contained 4 bases not matched to a gene. Measured with immunoSEQ multiplex PCR; TCRdb has only the in-frame clones, and not every one. Among roughly 69,000 clones listed, 91% were seen once. This receptor was taken from an adult with an advanced solid tumor such as melanoma, head and neck, liver or kidney cancer. The J gene is TRBJ2-1, the V gene TRBV5-8, with 11 bases identical to TRBD2. The sequencing here drew on CD4+ or CD8+ T cells sorted from blood, taken in a trial of the OX40 agonist ivuxolimab. CDR3 in amino acids: CASSLGLAEYNEQFF. CDR3 nucleotide sequence: TGTGCCAGCAGCCTGGGACTAGCGGAGTACAATGAGCAGTTCTTC.